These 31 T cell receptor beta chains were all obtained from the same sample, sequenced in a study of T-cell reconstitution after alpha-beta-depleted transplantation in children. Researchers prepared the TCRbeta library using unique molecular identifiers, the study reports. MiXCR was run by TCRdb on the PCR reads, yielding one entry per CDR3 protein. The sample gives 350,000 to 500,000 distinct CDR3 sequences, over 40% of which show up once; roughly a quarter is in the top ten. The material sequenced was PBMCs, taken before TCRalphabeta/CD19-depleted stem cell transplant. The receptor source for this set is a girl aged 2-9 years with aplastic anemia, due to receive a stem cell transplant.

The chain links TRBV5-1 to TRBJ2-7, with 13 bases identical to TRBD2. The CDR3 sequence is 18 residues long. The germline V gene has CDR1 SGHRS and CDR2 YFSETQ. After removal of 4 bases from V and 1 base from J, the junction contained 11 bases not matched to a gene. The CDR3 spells CASSHLSTSGGRSYEQYF. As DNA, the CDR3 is TGCGCCAGCAGCCACTTATCGACTAGCGGGGGGAGGTCCTACGAGCAGTACTTC.

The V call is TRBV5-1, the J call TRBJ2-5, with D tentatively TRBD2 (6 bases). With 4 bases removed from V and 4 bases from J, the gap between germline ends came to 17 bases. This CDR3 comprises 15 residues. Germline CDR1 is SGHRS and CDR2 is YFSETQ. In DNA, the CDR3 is TGCGCCAGCAGCCCGGGGGATGCCGTCGGAGAGACCCAGTACTTC. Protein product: CASSPGDAVGETQYF.

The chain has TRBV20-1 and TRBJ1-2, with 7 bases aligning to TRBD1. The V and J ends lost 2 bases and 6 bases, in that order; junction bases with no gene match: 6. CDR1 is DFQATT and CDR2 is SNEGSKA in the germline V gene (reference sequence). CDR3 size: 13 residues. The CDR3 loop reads CSARPQGRDGYTF. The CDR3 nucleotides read TGCAGTGCTAGACCACAGGGGAGAGATGGCTACACCTTC.

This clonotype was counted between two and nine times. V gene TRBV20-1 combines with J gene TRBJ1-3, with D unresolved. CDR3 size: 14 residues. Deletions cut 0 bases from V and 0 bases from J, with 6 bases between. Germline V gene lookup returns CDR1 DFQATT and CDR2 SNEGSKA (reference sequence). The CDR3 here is CSARDRSSGNTIYF. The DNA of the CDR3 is TGCAGTGCTAGAGACCGAAGCTCTGGAAACACCATATATTTT.

In DNA form, the CDR3 reads TGCAGTGCTCACACCATTGCGGGTAGCGGGAGGCCAGGAGATACGCAGTATTTT. Translation gives CSAHTIAGSGRPGDTQYF. This chain links TRBV20-1 with TRBJ2-3; 10 bases are a match to TRBD2. The germline V gene encodes CDR1 DFQATT and CDR2 SNEGSKA (reference sequence). The ends lost 5 bases at V and 5 bases at J; junction bases unmatched: 19. CDR3 length equals 18 residues.

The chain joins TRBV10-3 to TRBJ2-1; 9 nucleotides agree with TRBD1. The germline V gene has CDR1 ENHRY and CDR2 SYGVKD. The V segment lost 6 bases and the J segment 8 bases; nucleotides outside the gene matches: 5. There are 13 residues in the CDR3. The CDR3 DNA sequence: TGTGCCATCAGGGGACAGGGAAAGGATGAGCAGTTCTTC. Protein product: CAIRGQGKDEQFF.

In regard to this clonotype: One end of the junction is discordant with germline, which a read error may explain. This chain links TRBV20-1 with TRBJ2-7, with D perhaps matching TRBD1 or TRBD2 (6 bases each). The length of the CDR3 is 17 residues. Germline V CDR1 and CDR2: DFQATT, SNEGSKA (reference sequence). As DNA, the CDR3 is TGCTGTGCCGCCCCCTCTAGGGGGAGGCCTCTCTCCTACGAGCAGTACTTC. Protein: CCAAPSRGRPLSYEQYF.

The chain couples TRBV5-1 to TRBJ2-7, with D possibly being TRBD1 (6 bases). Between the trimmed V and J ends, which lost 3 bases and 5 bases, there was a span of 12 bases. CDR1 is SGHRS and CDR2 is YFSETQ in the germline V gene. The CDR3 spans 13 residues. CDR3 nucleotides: TGCGCCAGCAGCTACAGGGTAAGAGACGAGCAGTACTTC. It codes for CASSYRVRDEQYF. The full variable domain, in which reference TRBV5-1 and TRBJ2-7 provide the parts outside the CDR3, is KAGVTQTPRYLIKTRGQQVTLSCSPISGHRSVSWYQQTPGQGLQFLFEYFSETQRNKGNFPGRFSGRQFSNSRSEMNVSTLELGDSALYLCASSYRVRDEQYFGPGTRLTVT.

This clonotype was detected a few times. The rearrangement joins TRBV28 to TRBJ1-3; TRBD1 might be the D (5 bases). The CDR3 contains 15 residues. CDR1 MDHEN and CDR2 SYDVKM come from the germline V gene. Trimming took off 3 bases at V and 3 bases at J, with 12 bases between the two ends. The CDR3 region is CASSFGQSFGNTIYF. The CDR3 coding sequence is TGTGCCAGCAGTTTTGGACAATCTTTTGGAAACACCATATATTTT.

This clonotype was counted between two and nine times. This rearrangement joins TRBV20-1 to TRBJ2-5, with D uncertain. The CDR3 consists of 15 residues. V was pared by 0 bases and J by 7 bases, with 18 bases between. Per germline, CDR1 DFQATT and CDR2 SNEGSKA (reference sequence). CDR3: CSARDRYFLMGTQYF. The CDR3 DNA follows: TGCAGTGCTAGAGATCGGTACTTCCTTATGGGGACCCAGTACTTC.

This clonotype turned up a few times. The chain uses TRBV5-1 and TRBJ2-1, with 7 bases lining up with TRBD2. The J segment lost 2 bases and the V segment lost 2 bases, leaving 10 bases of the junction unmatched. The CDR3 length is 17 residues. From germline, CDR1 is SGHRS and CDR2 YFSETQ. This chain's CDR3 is CASSFLIAGPPYNEQFF. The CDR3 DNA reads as TGCGCCAGCAGCTTCCTCATAGCGGGTCCCCCCTACAATGAGCAGTTCTTC.

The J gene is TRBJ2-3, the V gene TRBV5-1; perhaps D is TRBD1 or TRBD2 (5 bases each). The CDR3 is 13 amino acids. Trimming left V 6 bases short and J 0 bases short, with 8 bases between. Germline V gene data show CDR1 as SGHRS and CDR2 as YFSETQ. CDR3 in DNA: TGCGCCAGCATGGGGGACAGCACAGATACGCAGTATTTT. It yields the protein CASMGDSTDTQYF.

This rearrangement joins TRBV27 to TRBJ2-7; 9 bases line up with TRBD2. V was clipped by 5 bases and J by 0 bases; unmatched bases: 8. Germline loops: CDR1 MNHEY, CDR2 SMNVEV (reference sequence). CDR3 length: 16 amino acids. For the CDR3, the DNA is TGTGCCAGCAGTCCCCTCAGAGCGGGAGGCTCCTACGAGCAGTACTTC. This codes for CASSPLRAGGSYEQYF.

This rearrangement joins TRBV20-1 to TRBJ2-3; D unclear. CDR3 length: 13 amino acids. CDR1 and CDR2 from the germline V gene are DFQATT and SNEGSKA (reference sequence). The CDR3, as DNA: TGCACCCTGGGGAAGCGAAGCACAGATACGCAGTATTTT. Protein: CTLGKRSTDTQYF.

This chain's CDR3 is CATTGEVNNEQFF. The CDR3 DNA reads TGTGCCACCACCGGGGAGGTAAACAATGAGCAGTTCTTC. V gene TRBV24-1 combines with J gene TRBJ2-1; D may be TRBD2 (6 bases). The CDR3 covers 13 residues. Trimming pared 8 bases from V and 5 bases from J, leaving 12 bases between. Looked up from germline, CDR1 is KGHDR and CDR2 is SFDVKD.

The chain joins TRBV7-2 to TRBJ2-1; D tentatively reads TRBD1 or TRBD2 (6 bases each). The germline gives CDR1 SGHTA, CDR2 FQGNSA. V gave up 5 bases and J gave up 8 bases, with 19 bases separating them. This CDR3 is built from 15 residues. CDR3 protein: CASSPLGGRLDEQFF. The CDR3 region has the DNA TGTGCCAGCAGCCCTTTAGGGGGGCGCTTGGATGAGCAGTTCTTC.

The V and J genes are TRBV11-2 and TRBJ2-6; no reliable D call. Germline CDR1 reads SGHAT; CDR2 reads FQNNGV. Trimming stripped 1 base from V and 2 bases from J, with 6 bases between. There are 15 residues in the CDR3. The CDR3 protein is CASSLVATGANVLTF. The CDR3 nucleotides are TGTGCCAGCAGCTTAGTTGCCACTGGGGCCAACGTCCTGACTTTC.

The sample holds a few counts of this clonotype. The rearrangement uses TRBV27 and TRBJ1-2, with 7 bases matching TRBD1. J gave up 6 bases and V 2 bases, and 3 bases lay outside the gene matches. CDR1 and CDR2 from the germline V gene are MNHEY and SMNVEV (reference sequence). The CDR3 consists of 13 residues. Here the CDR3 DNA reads TGTGCCAGCAGTTTAAGGGGGCGAGATGGCTACACCTTC. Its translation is CASSLRGRDGYTF.

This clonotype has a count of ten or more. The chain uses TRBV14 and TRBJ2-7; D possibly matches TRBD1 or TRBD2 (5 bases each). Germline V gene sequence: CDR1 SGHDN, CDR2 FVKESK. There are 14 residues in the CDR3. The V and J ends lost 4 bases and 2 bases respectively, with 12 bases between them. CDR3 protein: CASSPPGATYEQYF. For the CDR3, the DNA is TGTGCCAGCAGCCCGCCCGGGGCTACCTACGAGCAGTACTTC.

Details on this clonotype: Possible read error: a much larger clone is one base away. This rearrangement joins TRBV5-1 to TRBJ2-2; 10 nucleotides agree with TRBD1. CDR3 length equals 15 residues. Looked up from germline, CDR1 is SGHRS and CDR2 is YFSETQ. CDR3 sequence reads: CACSLGQGMAGELFF. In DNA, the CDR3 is TGCGCCTGCAGCCTGGGACAGGGGATGGCCGGGGAGCTGTTTTTT.

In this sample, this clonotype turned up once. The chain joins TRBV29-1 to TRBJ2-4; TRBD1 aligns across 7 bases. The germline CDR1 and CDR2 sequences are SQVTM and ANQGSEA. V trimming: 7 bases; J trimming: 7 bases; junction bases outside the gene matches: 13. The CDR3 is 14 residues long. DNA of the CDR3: TGCAGCGGGGGCGAAAGGACAGGATGGAACATTCAGTACTTC. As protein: CSGGERTGWNIQYF.

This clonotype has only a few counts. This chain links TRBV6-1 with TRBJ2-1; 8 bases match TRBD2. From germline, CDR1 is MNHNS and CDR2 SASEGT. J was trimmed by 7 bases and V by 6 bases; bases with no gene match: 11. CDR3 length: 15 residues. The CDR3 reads CASSPRGAGGNEQFF. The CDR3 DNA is TGTGCCAGCAGCCCGCGAGGGGCGGGAGGTAATGAGCAGTTCTTC.

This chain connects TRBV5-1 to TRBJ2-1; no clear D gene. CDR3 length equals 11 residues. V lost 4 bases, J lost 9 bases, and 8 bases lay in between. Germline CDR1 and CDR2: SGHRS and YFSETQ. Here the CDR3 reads CASSMTGEQFF. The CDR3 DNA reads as TGCGCCAGCAGCATGACTGGTGAGCAGTTCTTC.

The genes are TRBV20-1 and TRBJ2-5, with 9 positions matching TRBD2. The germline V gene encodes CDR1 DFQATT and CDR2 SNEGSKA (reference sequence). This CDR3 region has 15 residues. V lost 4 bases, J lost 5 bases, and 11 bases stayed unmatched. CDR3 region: CSAKQPGLARETQYF. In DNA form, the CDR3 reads TGCAGTGCTAAACAACCGGGACTAGCTAGGGAGACCCAGTACTTC.

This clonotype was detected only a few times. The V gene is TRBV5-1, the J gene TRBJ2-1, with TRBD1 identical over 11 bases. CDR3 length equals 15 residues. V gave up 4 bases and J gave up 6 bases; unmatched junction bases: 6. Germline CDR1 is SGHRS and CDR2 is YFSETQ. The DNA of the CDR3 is TGCGCCAGCAGCCTGGACAGGGGGCGAAGCAATGAGCAGTTCTTC. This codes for CASSLDRGRSNEQFF.

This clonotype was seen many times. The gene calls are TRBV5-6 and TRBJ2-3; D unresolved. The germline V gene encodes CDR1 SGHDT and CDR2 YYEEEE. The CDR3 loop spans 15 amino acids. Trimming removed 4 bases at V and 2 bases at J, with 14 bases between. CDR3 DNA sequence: TGTGCCAGCAGCCAGGACCCCAGGTACACAGATACGCAGTATTTT. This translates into CASSQDPRYTDTQYF. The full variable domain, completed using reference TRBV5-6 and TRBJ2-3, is DAGVTQSPTHLIKTRGQQVTLRCSPKSGHDTVSWYQQALGQGPQFIFQYYEEEERQRGNFPDRFSGHQFPNYSSELNVNALLLGDSALYLCASSQDPRYTDTQYFGPGTRLTVL.

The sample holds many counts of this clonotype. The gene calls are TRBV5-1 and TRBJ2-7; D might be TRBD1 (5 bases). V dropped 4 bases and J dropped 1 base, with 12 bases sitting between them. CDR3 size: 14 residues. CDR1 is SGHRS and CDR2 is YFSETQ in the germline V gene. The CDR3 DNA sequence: TGCGCCAGCAGCAAAACGGACAATTCCTACGAGCAGTACTTC. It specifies CASSKTDNSYEQYF.

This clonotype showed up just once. CDR3 sequence: CASSPPSGAYEQFF. In DNA form, the CDR3 reads TGTGCCAGCTCCCCTCCGTCGGGGGCCTATGAGCAGTTCTTC. The rearrangement joins TRBV18 to TRBJ2-1, with D perhaps being TRBD1 or TRBD2 (6 bases each). The CDR3 has 14 residues. Germline CDR1 is KGHSH and CDR2 is LQKENI. Trimming cost V 6 bases and J 8 bases, with 17 bases left between them.

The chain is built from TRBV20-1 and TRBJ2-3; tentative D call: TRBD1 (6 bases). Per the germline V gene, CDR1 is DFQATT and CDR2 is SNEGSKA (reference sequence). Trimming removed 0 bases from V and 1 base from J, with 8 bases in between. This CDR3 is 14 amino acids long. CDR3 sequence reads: CSAREGGRTDTQYF. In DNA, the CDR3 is TGCAGTGCTAGAGAAGGGGGACGCACAGATACGCAGTATTTT.

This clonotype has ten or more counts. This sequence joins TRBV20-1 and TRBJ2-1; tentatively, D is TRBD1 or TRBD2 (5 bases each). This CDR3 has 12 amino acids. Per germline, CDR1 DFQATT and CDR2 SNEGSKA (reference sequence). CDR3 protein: CRGVEGPLEQFF. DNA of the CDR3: TGCAGGGGCGTCGAGGGGCCCCTTGAGCAGTTCTTC.

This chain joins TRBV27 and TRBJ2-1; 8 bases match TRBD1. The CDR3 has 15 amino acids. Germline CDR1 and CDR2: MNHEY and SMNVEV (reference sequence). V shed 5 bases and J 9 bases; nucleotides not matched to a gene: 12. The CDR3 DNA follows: TGTGCCAGCAGTCTAGAACGGACAGGGTTAGGTGAGCAGTTCTTC. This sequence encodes CASSLERTGLGEQFF.